What follows are 11 T cell receptor beta chains derived from one specimen sequenced in a study of blood T cell repertoires in COVID-19 (dated by TCRdb to between 2020 and 2021). Library preparation used the immunoSEQ multiplex PCR assay. In its TCRdb copy, this immuneACCESS table keeps in-frame sequences only and misses some clones. Where compared with another copy, unresolved V genes explain less than half of these, and the others have no known cause. This sample holds around 100,000 clones; 84% were observed only once. Around 12% of the sample is in the top ten clones. Specimen: peripheral blood. The receptors originated from a human donor in a cohort sampled during active COVID-19.

The gene calls are TRBV16 and TRBJ2-7, with TRBD2 as a possible D gene (5 bases). This CDR3 has 13 amino acids. V lost 0 bases, J lost 3 bases, and 6 bases lay in between. The germline V gene encodes CDR1 KGHSY and CDR2 FQNENV. CDR3 region: CASSQSAGYEQYF. The CDR3 bases are TGTGCCAGCAGCCAATCTGCGGGCTACGAGCAGTACTTC.

This clone has only one observation. The J gene is TRBJ1-1, the V gene TRBV3-1 (or the pseudogene TRBV3-2), with no clear D. Trimming shortened V by 1 base and J by 4 bases, and 13 bases separated the two germline ends. CDR1 and CDR2 from the germline V gene are LGHDT and YNNKEL (reference sequence). The CDR3 loop spans 15 amino acids. The CDR3 DNA is TGTGCCAGCAGCCAAGTTTGGTCGCGGGCCACTGAAGCTTTCTTT. This gives the protein CASSQVWSRATEAFF.

The rearrangement links TRBV15 to TRBJ1-2; no clear D gene. Trimming pared 0 bases from V and 7 bases from J, leaving 18 bases between. CDR3 length: 16 residues. CDR1 and CDR2 (germline): LNHNV, YYDKDF (reference sequence). This chain's CDR3 is CATSRDEPTRFGGYTF. In DNA form, the CDR3 reads TGTGCCACCAGCAGAGACGAGCCTACCCGGTTCGGTGGCTACACCTTC. Full variable domain (missing parts from reference TRBV15 and TRBJ1-2): DAMVIQNPRYQVTQFGKPVTLSCSQTLNHNVMYWYQQKSSQAPKLLFHYYDKDFNNEADTPDNFQSRRPNTSFCFLDIRSPGLGDTAMYLCATSRDEPTRFGGYTFGSGTRLTVV.

J is TRBJ1-3 and V is TRBV5-4; D gene ambiguous. The CDR3 covers 13 residues. Germline V CDR1 and CDR2: SGHNT, YYREEE (reference sequence). V dropped 5 bases and J dropped 0 bases, with 6 bases sitting between them. The chain's CDR3 is CASRRDSGNTIYF. CDR3 DNA: TGTGCCAGCAGACGGGACTCTGGAAACACCATATATTTT.

The chain couples TRBV5-8 to TRBJ1-1; TRBD1 matches 7 bases. The V gene end was trimmed by 4 bases and the J gene end by 11 bases; junction bases not matched to a gene: 2. The CDR3 is 10 residues long. Germline values: CDR1 SGHTS, CDR2 YDEGEE. DNA of the CDR3: TGTGCCAGCAGCGCGACAGGGGCTTTCTTT. Translated, it gives CASSATGAFF.

The chain links TRBV19 to TRBJ2-7; 7 bases map to TRBD1. Looked up from germline, CDR1 is LNHDA and CDR2 is SQIVND (reference sequence). This CDR3 has 13 amino acids. Trimming at V came to 1 base and at J to 4 bases, leaving 1 base not matched to a gene. The chain's CDR3 is CASSIGDRYEQYF. As DNA, the CDR3 is TGTGCCAGTAGTATAGGGGACAGATACGAGCAGTACTTC.

The count of this clone is one. V usage is TRBV19 and J usage is TRBJ1-1; possible D gene TRBD1, 5 bases. V lost 2 bases and J 2 bases, leaving 9 bases between the germline ends. Germline values: CDR1 LNHDA, CDR2 SQIVND (reference sequence). This CDR3 spans 14 amino acids. CDR3 sequence (DNA): TGTGCCAGTAGTATAAAAACAGGAAACACTGAAGCTTTCTTT. Translation gives CASSIKTGNTEAFF.

This clone appeared a few times. The chain couples TRBV2 to TRBJ1-5; D gene uncertain. Trimming stripped 8 bases from V and 5 bases from J, with 13 bases between. Looked up from germline, CDR1 is SNHLY and CDR2 is FYNNEI. CDR3 size: 13 residues. Here the CDR3 reads CASSRGRDQPQHF. CDR3 sequence (DNA): TGTGCCAGCTCCCGGGGAAGGGATCAGCCCCAGCATTTT.

The chain carries TRBV7-2 and TRBJ2-1, with D unclear. Germline V CDR1 and CDR2: SGHTA, FQGNSA. This CDR3 is built from 15 residues. With 1 base removed from V and 0 bases from J, the gap between germline ends came to 7 bases. The CDR3 region is CASSLDPSSYNEQFF. The CDR3, as DNA: TGTGCCAGCAGCTTAGATCCTAGCTCCTACAATGAGCAGTTCTTC. The full variable domain, completed using reference TRBV7-2 and TRBJ2-1, is GAGVSQSPSNKVTEKGKDVELRCDPISGHTALYWYRQSLGQGLEFLIYFQGNSAPDKSGLPSDRFSAERTGGSVSTLTIQRTQQEDSAVYLCASSLDPSSYNEQFFGPGTRLTVL.

There are a few counts of this clone. The chain is built from TRBV2 and TRBJ1-6, with 7 bases that match TRBD1. The CDR3 is 13 amino acids. From germline, CDR1 is SNHLY and CDR2 FYNNEI. The J segment lost 9 bases and the V segment lost 9 bases, leaving 8 bases of the junction unmatched. CDR3 in DNA: TGTGCCAGAGAGACAGGGAAGGCTTCACCCCTCCACTTT. It encodes CARETGKASPLHF.

This chain uses TRBV6-5 with TRBJ1-2, with 7 positions matching TRBD1. The CDR3 has 14 residues. The V segment lost 8 bases and the J segment 3 bases; nucleotides outside the gene matches: 9. Germline V gene sequence: CDR1 MNHEY, CDR2 SVGAGI. In DNA form, the CDR3 reads TGTGCCAGCTTAAGGACAGGCCCCCACTATGGCTACACCTTC. Translation gives CASLRTGPHYGYTF.